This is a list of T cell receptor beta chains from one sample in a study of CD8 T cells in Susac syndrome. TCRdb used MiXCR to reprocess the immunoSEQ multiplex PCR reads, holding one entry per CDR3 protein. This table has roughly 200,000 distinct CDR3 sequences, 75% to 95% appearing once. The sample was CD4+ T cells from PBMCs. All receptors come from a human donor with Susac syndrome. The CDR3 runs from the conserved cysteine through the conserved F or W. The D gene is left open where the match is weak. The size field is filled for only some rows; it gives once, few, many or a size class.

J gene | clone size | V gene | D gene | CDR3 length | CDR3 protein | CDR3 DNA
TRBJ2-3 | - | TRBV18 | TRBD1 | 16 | CASSPTTGGVTDTQYF | TGTGCCAGCTCACCGACCACAGGGGGAGTTACAGATACGCAGTATTTT
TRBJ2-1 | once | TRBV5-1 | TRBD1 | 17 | CASSLNLGTGSYNEQFF | TGCGCCAGCAGCTTGAATTTAGGGACAGGGTCCTACAATGAGCAGTTCTTC
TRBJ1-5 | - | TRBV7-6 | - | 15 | CASSLGGSGDQPQHF | TGTGCCAGCAGCTTAGGAGGCTCCGGCGATCAGCCCCAGCATTTT
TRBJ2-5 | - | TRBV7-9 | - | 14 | CASSFGHNQETQYF | TGTGCCAGCAGCTTTGGACACAATCAAGAGACCCAGTACTTC
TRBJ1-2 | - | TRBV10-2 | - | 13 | CASSVGLLYGYTF | TGCGCCAGCAGTGTGGGACTCCTCTATGGCTACACCTTC
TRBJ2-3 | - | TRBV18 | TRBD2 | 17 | CASSPGLAGEAGDTQYF | TGTGCCAGCTCGCCGGGACTAGCGGGAGAGGCGGGAGATACGCAGTATTTT
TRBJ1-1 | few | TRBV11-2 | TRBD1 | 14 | CASSLDRGDTEAFF | TGTGCCAGCAGCTTGGACAGGGGGGACACTGAAGCTTTCTTT
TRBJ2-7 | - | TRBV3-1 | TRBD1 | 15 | CASRPRTGGAAEQYF | TGTGCCAGCAGGCCAAGGACAGGGGGCGCGGCCGAGCAGTACTTC
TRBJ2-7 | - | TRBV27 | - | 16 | CASSLSGVGISYEQYF | TGTGCCAGCAGTTTGTCAGGGGTAGGGATCTCCTACGAGCAGTACTTC
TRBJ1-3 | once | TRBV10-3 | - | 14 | CATTRQSSGNTIYF | TGTGCCACTACCAGACAATCCTCTGGAAACACCATATATTTT
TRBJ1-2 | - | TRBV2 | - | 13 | CASSDTGYYGYTF | TGTGCCAGCAGTGACACAGGGTACTATGGCTACACCTTC
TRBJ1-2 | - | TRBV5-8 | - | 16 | CASSLTGTESNYGYTF | TGTGCCAGCAGCCTGACCGGGACCGAGTCTAACTATGGCTACACCTTC
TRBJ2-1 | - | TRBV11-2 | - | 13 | CASSGAIYNEQFF | TGTGCCAGCAGCGGGGCAATTTACAATGAGCAGTTCTTC
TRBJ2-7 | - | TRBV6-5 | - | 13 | CASSPLGPYEQYF | TGTGCCAGCAGCCCTCTCGGCCCTTACGAGCAGTACTTC
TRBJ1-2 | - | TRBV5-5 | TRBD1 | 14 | CASSLAQGAHGYTF | TGTGCCAGCAGCTTGGCGCAGGGGGCACATGGCTACACCTTC
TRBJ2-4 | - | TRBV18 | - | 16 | CASSPPERVAKNIQYF | TGTGCCAGCTCACCACCGGAGCGGGTAGCCAAAAACATTCAGTACTTC
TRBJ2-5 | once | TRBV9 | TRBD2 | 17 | CASSPPFAGGFQETQYF | TGTGCCAGCAGCCCCCCCTTTGCGGGGGGGTTCCAAGAGACCCAGTACTTC
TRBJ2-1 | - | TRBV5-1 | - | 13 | CASSRGTANEQFF | TGCGCCAGCAGCAGGGGTACCGCCAATGAGCAGTTCTTC
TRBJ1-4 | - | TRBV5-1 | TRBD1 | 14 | CASSVGQGIEKLFF | TGCGCCAGCAGCGTAGGACAGGGGATTGAAAAACTGTTTTTT
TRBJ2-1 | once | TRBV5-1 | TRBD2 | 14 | CASSLTSGGHLQFF | TGCGCCAGCAGCTTGACTAGCGGGGGACATCTACAGTTCTTC
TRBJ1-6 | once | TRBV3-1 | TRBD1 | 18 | CASSQEGQSFSYNSPLHF | TGTGCCAGCAGCCAAGAGGGACAGTCCTTCTCCTATAATTCACCCCTCCACTTT
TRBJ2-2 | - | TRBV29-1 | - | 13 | CSAHRENTGELFF | TGCAGCGCTCACAGGGAGAACACCGGGGAGCTGTTTTTT
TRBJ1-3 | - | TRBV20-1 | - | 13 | CSASWQGTHTIYF | TGCAGTGCTAGTTGGCAGGGTACTCACACCATATATTTT
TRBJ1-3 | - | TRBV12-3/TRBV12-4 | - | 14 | CASSFHTAGNTIYF | TGTGCCAGCAGTTTTCACACAGCAGGAAACACCATATATTTT
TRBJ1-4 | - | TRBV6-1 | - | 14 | CASRTFATNEKLFF | TGTGCCAGCAGAACGTTTGCAACTAATGAAAAACTGTTTTTT
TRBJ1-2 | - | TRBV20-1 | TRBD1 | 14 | CSATRQGLVYGYTF | TGCAGTGCTACACGACAGGGGCTGGTTTATGGCTACACCTTC
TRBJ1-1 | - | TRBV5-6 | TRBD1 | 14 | CASSRDSQYTEAFF | TGTGCCAGCAGTCGGGACAGTCAATACACTGAAGCTTTCTTT
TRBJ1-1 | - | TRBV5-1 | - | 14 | CASSLTTSRMDAFF | TGCGCCAGCAGCCTTACGACGTCACGGATGGATGCTTTCTTT
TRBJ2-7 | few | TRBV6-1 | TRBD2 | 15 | CASSSDSGSPYEQYF | TGTGCCAGCAGCTCAGATAGCGGGAGCCCCTACGAGCAGTACTTC
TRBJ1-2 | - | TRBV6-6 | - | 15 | CASRSGGGQDYGYTF | TGTGCCAGCCGATCGGGTGGGGGGCAGGACTATGGCTACACCTTC
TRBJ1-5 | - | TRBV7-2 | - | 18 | CASSKHTWVGGFDQPQHF | TGTGCCAGCAGTAAACACACGTGGGTCGGGGGGTTCGATCAGCCCCAGCATTTT
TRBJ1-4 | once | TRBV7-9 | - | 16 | CASSLSGTSTNEKLFF | TGTGCCAGCAGCTTGTCAGGGACCTCAACTAATGAAAAACTGTTTTTT
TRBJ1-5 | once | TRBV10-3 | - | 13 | CAIRGGENQPQHF | TGTGCCATCCGCGGGGGGGAAAATCAGCCCCAGCATTTT
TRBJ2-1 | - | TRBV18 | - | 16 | CASSPPGGIRNNEQFF | TGTGCCAGCTCACCACCGGGCGGGATACGTAACAATGAGCAGTTCTTC
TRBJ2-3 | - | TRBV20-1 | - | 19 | CSAKGPPGGRGTPTDTQYF | TGCAGTGCAAAGGGACCCCCAGGGGGGCGGGGAACACCCACAGATACGCAGTATTTT
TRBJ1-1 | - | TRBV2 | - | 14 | CASSERGMNTEAFF | TGTGCCAGCAGTGAAAGGGGCATGAACACTGAAGCTTTCTTT
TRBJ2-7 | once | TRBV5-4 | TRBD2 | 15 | CASSPPGLAEYEQYF | TGTGCCAGCAGTCCACCGGGACTAGCGGAGTACGAGCAGTACTTC
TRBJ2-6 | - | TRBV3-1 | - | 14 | CASSHSSGANVLTF | TGTGCCAGCAGCCATTCATCTGGGGCCAACGTCCTGACTTTC
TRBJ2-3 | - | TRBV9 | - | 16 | CASSVGAGISTDTQYF | TGTGCCAGCAGCGTCGGGGCGGGTATAAGCACAGATACGCAGTATTTT
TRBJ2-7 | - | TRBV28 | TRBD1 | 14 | CASSLADRVVEQYF | TGTGCCAGCAGTTTAGCCGACAGGGTGGTCGAGCAGTACTTC